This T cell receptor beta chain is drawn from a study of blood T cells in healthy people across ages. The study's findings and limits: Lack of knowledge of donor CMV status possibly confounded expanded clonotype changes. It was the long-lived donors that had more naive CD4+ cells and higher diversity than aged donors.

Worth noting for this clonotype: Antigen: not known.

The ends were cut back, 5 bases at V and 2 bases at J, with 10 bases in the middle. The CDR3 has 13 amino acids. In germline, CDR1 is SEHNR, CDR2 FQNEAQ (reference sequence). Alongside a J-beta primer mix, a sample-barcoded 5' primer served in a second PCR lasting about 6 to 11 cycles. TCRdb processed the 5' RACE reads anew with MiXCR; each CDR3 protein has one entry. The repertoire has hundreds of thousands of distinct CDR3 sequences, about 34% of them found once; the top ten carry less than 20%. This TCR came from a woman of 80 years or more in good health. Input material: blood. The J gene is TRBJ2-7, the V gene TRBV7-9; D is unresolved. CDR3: CASSQEVAYEQYF. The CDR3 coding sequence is TGTGCCAGCAGCCAAGAGGTAGCCTACGAGCAGTACTTC.